This T cell receptor beta chain derives from a study of T cell changes during pregnancy in multiple sclerosis. Sequencing was performed with immunoSEQ multiplex PCR; in TCRdb, only in-frame clones are kept and a portion is missing. The data contain 45,000 to 60,000 clones, roughly nine tenths of them singletons. In germline, CDR1 is DFQATT, CDR2 SNEGSKA (reference sequence). Trimming took 4 bases from V and 7 from J; bases not matched to a gene: 0. The CDR3 has 10 residues. The chain uses TRBV20-1 and TRBJ1-2; 7 positions match TRBD1. This receptor was obtained from a female donor with multiple sclerosis, enrolled in a pregnancy study. This specimen consisted of CD8+ T cells from peripheral blood mononuclear cells, obtained before pregnancy. Written as DNA, the CDR3 is TGCAGTGCTAAGGGGGCTGGCTACACCTTC. Translated: CSAKGAGYTF.